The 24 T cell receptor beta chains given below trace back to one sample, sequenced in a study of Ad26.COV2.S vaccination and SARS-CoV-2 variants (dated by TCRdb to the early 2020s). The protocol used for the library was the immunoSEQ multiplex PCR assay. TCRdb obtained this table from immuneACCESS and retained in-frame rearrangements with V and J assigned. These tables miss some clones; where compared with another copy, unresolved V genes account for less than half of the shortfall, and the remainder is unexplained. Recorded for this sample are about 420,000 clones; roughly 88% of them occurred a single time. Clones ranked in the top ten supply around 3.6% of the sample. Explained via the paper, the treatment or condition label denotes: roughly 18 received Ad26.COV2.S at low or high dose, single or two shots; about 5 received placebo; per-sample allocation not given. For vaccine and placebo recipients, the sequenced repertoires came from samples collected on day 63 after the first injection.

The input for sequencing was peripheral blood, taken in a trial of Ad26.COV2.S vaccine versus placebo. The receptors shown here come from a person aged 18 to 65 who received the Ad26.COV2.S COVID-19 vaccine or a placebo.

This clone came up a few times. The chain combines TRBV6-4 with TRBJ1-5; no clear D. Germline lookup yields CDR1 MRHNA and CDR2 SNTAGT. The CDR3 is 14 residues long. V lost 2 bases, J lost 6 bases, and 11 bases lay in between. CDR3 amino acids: CASSDEEGSQPQHF. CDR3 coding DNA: TGTGCCAGCAGTGACGAGGAGGGAAGTCAGCCCCAGCATTTT.

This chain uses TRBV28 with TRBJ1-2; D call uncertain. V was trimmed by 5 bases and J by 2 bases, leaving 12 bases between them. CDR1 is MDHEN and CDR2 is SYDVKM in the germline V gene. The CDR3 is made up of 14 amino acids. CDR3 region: CASSRPGLNYGYTF. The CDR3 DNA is TGTGCCAGCAGTCGTCCGGGCCTCAACTATGGCTACACCTTC.

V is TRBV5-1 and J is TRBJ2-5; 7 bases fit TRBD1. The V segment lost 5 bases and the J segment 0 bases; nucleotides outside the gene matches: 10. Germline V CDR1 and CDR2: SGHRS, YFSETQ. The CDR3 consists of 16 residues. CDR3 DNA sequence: TGCGCCAGCAGTAGGGGGCTAGAAGAGTACCAAGAGACCCAGTACTTC. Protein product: CASSRGLEEYQETQYF.

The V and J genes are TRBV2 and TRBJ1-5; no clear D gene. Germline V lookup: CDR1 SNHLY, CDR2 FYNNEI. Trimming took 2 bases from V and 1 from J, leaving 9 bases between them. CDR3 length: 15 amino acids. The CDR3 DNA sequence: TGTGCCAGCAGTGAATTTGAGTTGAGCAATCAGCCCCAGCATTTT. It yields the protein CASSEFELSNQPQHF.

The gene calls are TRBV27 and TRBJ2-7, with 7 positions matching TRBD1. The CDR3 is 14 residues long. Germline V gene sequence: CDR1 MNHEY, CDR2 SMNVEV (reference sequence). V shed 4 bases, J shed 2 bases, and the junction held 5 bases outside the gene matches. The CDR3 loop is CASSSTGTAYEQYF. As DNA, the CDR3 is TGTGCCAGCAGTTCTACCGGGACAGCCTACGAGCAGTACTTC.

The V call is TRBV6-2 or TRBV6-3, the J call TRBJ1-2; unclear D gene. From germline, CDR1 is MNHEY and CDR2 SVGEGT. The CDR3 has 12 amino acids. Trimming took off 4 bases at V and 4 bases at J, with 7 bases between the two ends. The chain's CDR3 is CASSFRLYGYTF. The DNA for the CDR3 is TGTGCCAGCAGTTTCAGGCTCTATGGCTACACCTTC.

The CDR3 nucleotides are TGTGCCAGCAGGACAAGCACTATTGGACTAGCACCCGATGAGCAGTTCTTC. Translated: CASRTSTIGLAPDEQFF. The V call is TRBV3-1 (or the pseudogene TRBV3-2), the J call TRBJ2-1; 8 positions agree with TRBD2. Trimming cost V 6 bases and J 8 bases; bases outside gene matches: 18. This CDR3 is built from 17 residues. Germline CDR1 reads LGHDT; CDR2 reads YNNKEL (reference sequence).

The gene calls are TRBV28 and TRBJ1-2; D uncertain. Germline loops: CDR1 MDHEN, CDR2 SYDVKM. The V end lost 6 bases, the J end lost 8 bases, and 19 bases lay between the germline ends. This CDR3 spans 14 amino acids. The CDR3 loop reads CASRTPTGPRGYTF. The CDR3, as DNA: TGTGCCAGCAGGACTCCCACGGGCCCGCGGGGCTACACCTTC.

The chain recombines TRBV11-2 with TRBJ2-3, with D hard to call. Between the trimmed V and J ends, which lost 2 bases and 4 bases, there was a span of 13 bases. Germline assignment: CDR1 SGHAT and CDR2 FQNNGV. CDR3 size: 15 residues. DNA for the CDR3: TGTGCCAGCAGCTTACTCGTCTCTTTCGCAGATACGCAGTATTTT. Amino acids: CASSLLVSFADTQYF.

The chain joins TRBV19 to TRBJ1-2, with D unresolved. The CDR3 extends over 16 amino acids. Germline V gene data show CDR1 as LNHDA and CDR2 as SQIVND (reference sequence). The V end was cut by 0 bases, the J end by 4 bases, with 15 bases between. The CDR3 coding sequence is TGTGCCAGTAGTATAGAACCCCCGGAGGCACTCTATGGCTACACCTTC. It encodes CASSIEPPEALYGYTF.

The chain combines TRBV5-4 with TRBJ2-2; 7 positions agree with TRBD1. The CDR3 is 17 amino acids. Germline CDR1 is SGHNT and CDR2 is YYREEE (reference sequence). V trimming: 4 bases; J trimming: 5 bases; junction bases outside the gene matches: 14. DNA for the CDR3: TGTGCCAGCAGCAGGCCGGGACAGACCTTAAAAACCGGGGAGCTGTTTTTT. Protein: CASSRPGQTLKTGELFF.

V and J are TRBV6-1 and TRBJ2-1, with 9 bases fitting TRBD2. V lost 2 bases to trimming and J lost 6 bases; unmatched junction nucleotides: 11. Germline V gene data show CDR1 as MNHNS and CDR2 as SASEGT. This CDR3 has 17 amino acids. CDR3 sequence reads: CASSEFFGTSISNEQFF. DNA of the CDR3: TGTGCCAGCAGTGAATTCTTCGGGACTAGCATTAGCAATGAGCAGTTCTTC.

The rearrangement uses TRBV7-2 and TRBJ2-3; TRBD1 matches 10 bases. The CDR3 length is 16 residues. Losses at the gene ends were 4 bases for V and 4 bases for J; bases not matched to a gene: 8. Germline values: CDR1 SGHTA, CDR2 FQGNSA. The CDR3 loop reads CASSSFQDRGADTQYF. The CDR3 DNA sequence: TGTGCCAGCAGCTCATTCCAGGACAGGGGGGCAGATACGCAGTATTTT.

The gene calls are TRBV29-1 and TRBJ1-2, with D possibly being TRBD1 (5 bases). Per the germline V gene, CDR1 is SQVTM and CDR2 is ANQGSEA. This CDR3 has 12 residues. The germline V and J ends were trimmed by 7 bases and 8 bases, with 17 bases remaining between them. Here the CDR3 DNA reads TGCAGCGGGGGCGAGCGGACAAAAGGCTACACCTTC. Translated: CSGGERTKGYTF. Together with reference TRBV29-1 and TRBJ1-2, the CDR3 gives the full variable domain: SAVISQKPSRDICQRGTSLTIQCQVDSQVTMMFWYRQQPGQSLTLIATANQGSEATYESGFVIDKFPISRPNLTFSTLTVSNMSPEDSSIYLCSGGERTKGYTFGSGTRLTVV.

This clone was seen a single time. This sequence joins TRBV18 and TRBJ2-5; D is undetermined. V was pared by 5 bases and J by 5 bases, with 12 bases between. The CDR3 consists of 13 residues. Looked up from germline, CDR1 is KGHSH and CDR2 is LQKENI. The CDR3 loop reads CASSGSAAETQYF. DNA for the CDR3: TGTGCCAGCTCAGGATCTGCGGCCGAGACCCAGTACTTC. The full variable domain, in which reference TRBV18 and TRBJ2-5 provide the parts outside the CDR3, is NAGVMQNPRHLVRRRGQEARLRCSPMKGHSHVYWYRQLPEEGLKFMVYLQKENIIDESGMPKERFSAEFPKEGPSILRIQQVVRGDSAAYFCASSGSAAETQYFGPGTRLLVL.

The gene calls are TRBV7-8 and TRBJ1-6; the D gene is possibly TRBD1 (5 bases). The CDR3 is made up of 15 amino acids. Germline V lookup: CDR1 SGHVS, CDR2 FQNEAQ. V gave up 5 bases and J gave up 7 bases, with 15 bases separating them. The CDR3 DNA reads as TGTGCCAGCAGCCCGGGGCCGGGATACAATTCACCCCTCCACTTT. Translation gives CASSPGPGYNSPLHF.

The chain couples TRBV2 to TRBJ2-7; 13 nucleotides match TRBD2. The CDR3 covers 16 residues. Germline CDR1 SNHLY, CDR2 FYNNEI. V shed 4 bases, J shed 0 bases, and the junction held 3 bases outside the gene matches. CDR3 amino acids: CASSATSGGPSYEQYF. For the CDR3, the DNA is TGTGCCAGCAGTGCGACTAGCGGGGGGCCCTCCTACGAGCAGTACTTC.

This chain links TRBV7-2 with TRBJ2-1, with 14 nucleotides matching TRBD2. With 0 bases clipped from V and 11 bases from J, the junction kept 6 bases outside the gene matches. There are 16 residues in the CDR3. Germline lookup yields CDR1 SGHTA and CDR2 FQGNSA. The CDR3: CASSLAGRLAGGQQFF. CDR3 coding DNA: TGTGCCAGCAGCTTAGCGGGGAGACTAGCGGGAGGGCAGCAGTTCTTC.

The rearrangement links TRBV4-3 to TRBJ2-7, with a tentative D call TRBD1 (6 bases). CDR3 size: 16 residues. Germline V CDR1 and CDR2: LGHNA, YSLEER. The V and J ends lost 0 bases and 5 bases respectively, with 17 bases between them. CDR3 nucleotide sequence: TGCGCCAGCAGCCAAGATGGGGGCAGGGTAAGGGACGAGCAGTACTTC. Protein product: CASSQDGGRVRDEQYF.

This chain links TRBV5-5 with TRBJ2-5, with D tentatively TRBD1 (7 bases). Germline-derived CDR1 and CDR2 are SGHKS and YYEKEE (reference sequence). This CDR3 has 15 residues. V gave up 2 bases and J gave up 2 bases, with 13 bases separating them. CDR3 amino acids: CASSLETGRQETQYF. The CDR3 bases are TGTGCCAGCAGCTTAGAGACAGGGAGGCAAGAGACCCAGTACTTC.

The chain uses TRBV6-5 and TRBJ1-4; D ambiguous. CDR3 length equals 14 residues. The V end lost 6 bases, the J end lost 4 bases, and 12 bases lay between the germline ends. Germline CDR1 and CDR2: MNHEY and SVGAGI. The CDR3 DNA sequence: TGTGCCAGCAGCCCGGGCCTTTTTAATGAAAAACTGTTTTTT. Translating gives CASSPGLFNEKLFF.

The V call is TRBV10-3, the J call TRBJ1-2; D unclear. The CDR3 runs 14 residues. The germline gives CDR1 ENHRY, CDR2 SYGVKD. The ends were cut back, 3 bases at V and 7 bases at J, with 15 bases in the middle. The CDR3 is CAISDPLISRGYTF. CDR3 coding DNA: TGTGCCATCAGTGATCCCTTGATTTCGCGTGGCTACACCTTC.

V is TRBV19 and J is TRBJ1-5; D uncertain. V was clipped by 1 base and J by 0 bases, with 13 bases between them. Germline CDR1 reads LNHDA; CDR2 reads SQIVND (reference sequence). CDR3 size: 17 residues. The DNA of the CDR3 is TGTGCCAGTAGTATAGTGGGAGGCGTCAATAGCAATCAGCCCCAGCATTTT. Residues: CASSIVGGVNSNQPQHF.

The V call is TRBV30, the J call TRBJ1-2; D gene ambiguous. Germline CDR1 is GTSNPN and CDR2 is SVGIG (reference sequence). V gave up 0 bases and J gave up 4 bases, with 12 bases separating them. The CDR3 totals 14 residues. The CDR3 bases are TGTGCCTGGAGTGTACTGGGCAGAGGCTATGGCTACACCTTC. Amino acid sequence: CAWSVLGRGYGYTF.